One and the same sample provided the 27 T cell receptor beta chains below, sequenced in a study of cytomegalovirus exposure and HLA in healthy donors. Only in-frame clones appear in the TCRdb table, and some are missing; sequencing was by immunoSEQ multiplex PCR. Of under 200,000 clones in the sample, 89% were seen once. Sequenced material: PBMCs. These receptors came from a woman aged 18 to 35 in good health and CMV-seropositive.

This sequence joins TRBV27 and TRBJ2-1, with unresolved D. Trimming cost V 2 bases and J 11 bases, with 13 bases left between them. This CDR3 contains 13 residues. Germline values: CDR1 MNHEY, CDR2 SMNVEV (reference sequence). The CDR3 DNA is TGTGCCAGCAGTTTAGCCCCACTCGCTCAGCAGTTCTTC. Its protein is CASSLAPLAQQFF.

A note on this clone: One junction end does not reproduce the germline sequence, and a read error may be involved. The V gene is TRBV18, the J gene TRBJ2-7, with D uncertain. The CDR3 sequence is 13 residues long. CDR1 and CDR2 from the germline V gene are KGHSH and LQKENI. CDR3: CASSPQVSSEQYF. DNA of the CDR3: TGTGCCAGCTCACCCCAGGTCTCCTCCGAGCAGTACTTC.

As DNA, the CDR3 is TGCAGCGTTGAAGTTCTTGCGGGAGAGTACCCTCCGGAGCAGTTCTTC. Protein product: CSVEVLAGEYPPEQFF. The V gene is TRBV29-1, the J gene TRBJ2-1, with 7 bases aligning to TRBD2. The CDR3 has 16 residues. The germline CDR1 and CDR2 sequences are SQVTM and ANQGSEA. After removal of 1 base from V and 10 bases from J, the junction contained 16 bases not matched to a gene.

J is TRBJ2-7 and V is TRBV11-2, with TRBD1 matching 9 bases. Per the germline V gene, CDR1 is SGHAT and CDR2 is FQNNGV. The CDR3 runs 17 residues. J was trimmed by 3 bases and V by 2 bases; bases with no gene match: 11. The CDR3 loop is CASSLFSKRQGDYEQYF. CDR3 sequence (DNA): TGTGCCAGCAGCTTATTCTCAAAACGACAGGGGGACTACGAGCAGTACTTC.

This sequence joins TRBV6-5 and TRBJ1-4; D may be TRBD1 (5 bases). The CDR3 runs to 15 residues. The V end lost 5 bases, the J end lost 8 bases, and 18 bases lay between the germline ends. Germline CDR1 reads MNHEY; CDR2 reads SVGAGI. CDR3 bases: TGTGCCAGCAGTACCCGCGGGGGAGTAGAGGAAAAACTGTTTTTT. Its translation: CASSTRGGVEEKLFF.

This clone showed up just once. Compared with germline, one end of the junction differs, possibly owing to a read error. This rearrangement joins TRBV7-7 to TRBJ2-1; TRBD2 aligns across 10 bases. This CDR3 has 14 residues. CDR1 is SSHAT, CDR2 FNYEAQ, per germline (reference sequence). The CDR3: CASSLAGASNEQFF. The CDR3 region has the DNA TGTGCTAGCAGCCTAGCGGGAGCGTCCAATGAGCAGTTCTTC.

The rearrangement uses TRBV13 and TRBJ2-5, with TRBD2 as a possible D gene (5 bases). This CDR3 contains 15 residues. Germline CDR1 is PRHDT and CDR2 is FYEKMQ (reference sequence). V was pared by 5 bases and J by 5 bases, with 18 bases between. The CDR3 sequence: CASSPAGGPWETQYF. Written as DNA, the CDR3 is TGTGCCAGCAGCCCCGCGGGCGGGCCGTGGGAGACCCAGTACTTC. Variable domain in full (rest from reference TRBV13 and TRBJ2-5): AAGVIQSPRHLIKEKRETATLKCYPIPRHDTVYWYQQGPGQDPQFLISFYEKMQSDKGSIPDRFSAQQFSDYHSELNMSSLELGDSALYFCASSPAGGPWETQYFGPGTRLLVL.

This chain joins TRBV6-5 and TRBJ1-1; 8 bases are shared with TRBD1. Germline V gene lookup returns CDR1 MNHEY and CDR2 SVGAGI. This CDR3 is built from 16 residues. J lost 3 bases, V lost 4 bases, and 10 bases had no gene match. CDR3 sequence (DNA): TGTGCCAGCAGTTTCGGGACAGGCCTCTACCACACTGAAGCTTTCTTT. Translated: CASSFGTGLYHTEAFF.

The V gene is TRBV5-4, the J gene TRBJ1-1, with 10 bases fitting TRBD1. This CDR3 region has 13 residues. V lost 1 base, J lost 12 bases, and 6 bases stayed unmatched. Per germline, CDR1 SGHNT and CDR2 YYREEE (reference sequence). CDR3 DNA sequence: TGTGCCAGCAGCTTGATTGGGACAGGGGAAACTTTCTTT. Its translation is CASSLIGTGETFF.

The rearrangement uses TRBV18 and TRBJ2-2; D may be TRBD1 (5 bases). V gave up 3 bases and J gave up 0 bases, with 11 bases separating them. The CDR3 extends over 16 amino acids. Germline lookup yields CDR1 KGHSH and CDR2 LQKENI. The CDR3 spells CASSPRDSPNTGELFF. Written as DNA, the CDR3 is TGTGCCAGCTCACCGCGAGACAGTCCGAACACCGGGGAGCTGTTTTTT.

V gene TRBV19 combines with J gene TRBJ1-5; TRBD1 is a possible D gene (5 bases). This CDR3 spans 16 amino acids. CDR1 and CDR2 (germline): LNHDA, SQIVND (reference sequence). Trimming stripped 3 bases from V and 6 bases from J, with 18 bases between. The CDR3 region has the DNA TGTGCCAGTAGTATTGGGGGAGGAGGGCAAGGTCAGCCCCAGCATTTT. This sequence encodes CASSIGGGGQGQPQHF.

This clone has more than one count but fewer than ten. The V and J genes are TRBV28 and TRBJ2-2, with a possible D match to TRBD1 (6 bases). The germline V gene encodes CDR1 MDHEN and CDR2 SYDVKM. V was trimmed by 2 bases and J by 6 bases, leaving 7 bases between them. This CDR3 is 13 amino acids long. The CDR3 sequence is CASSLGGSGELFF. The CDR3, as DNA: TGTGCCAGCAGTTTAGGGGGCTCCGGGGAGCTGTTTTTT.

The chain recombines TRBV4-1 with TRBJ1-2; D gene unclear. The germline V gene has CDR1 MGHRA and CDR2 YSYEKL. The ends were cut back, 1 base at V and 2 bases at J, with 11 bases in the middle. The CDR3 is 15 amino acids. The CDR3 region has the DNA TGCGCCAGCAGCCAAGGGGCGACCAGAAACTATGGCTACACCTTC. It codes for CASSQGATRNYGYTF.

The sample holds one count of this clone. The chain recombines TRBV9 with TRBJ1-5, with D uncertain. The CDR3 is made up of 14 amino acids. Trimming took 0 bases from V and 4 from J, leaving 8 bases between them. Germline CDR1 and CDR2: SGDLS and YYNGEE. The CDR3, as DNA: TGTGCCAGCAGCGTAGGGGCAGGTAATCAGCCCCAGCATTTT. Encoded protein: CASSVGAGNQPQHF.

The chain couples TRBV11-3 to TRBJ2-2, with 7 positions matching TRBD1. J lost 2 bases, V lost 3 bases, and 3 bases had no gene match. This CDR3 contains 15 residues. Per germline, CDR1 SGHNT and CDR2 YENEEA. This CDR3 is CASSFGQANTGELFF. CDR3 nucleotides: TGTGCCAGCAGCTTTGGACAGGCTAACACCGGGGAGCTGTTTTTT.

This clone has a handful of counts. A junction end diverges from the germline sequence, so it may reflect a read error. V usage is TRBV2 and J usage is TRBJ1-4; 7 nucleotides match TRBD1. The CDR3 is 13 amino acids. CDR1 and CDR2 from the germline V gene are SNHLY and FYNNEI. This CDR3 is CASSHRGPRGPGF. In nucleotides, the CDR3 is TGTGCCAGCAGTCACAGGGGACCGCGCGGCCCCGGGTTT.

The chain employs TRBV5-1 and TRBJ2-5, with D perhaps matching TRBD1 (6 bases). Germline CDR1 is SGHRS and CDR2 is YFSETQ. The CDR3 has 15 amino acids. V lost 4 bases and J lost 5, with 18 bases in between. For the CDR3, the DNA is TGCGCCAGCAGCAGCACAGGGCTCCCACGGGAGACCCAGTACTTC. It specifies CASSSTGLPRETQYF.

This clone was counted once. V usage is TRBV19 and J usage is TRBJ2-3; D is ambiguous. V dropped 3 bases and J dropped 1 base, with 5 bases sitting between them. CDR3 size: 13 residues. From germline, CDR1 is LNHDA and CDR2 SQIVND (reference sequence). CDR3 sequence reads: CASSMLGTDTQYF. In DNA, the CDR3 is TGTGCCAGTAGTATGCTAGGCACAGATACGCAGTATTTT. Based on the CDR3 plus reference TRBV19 and TRBJ2-3, the full variable domain is DGGITQSPKYLFRKEGQNVTLSCEQNLNHDAMYWYRQDPGQGLRLIYYSQIVNDFQKGDIAEGYSVSREKKESFPLTVTSAQKNPTAFYLCASSMLGTDTQYFGPGTRLTVL.

V and J are TRBV14 and TRBJ2-1; 7 positions agree with TRBD1. The CDR3 totals 14 residues. V was clipped by 3 bases and J by 7 bases; unmatched bases: 6. CDR1 and CDR2 (germline): SGHDN, FVKESK. CDR3 DNA sequence: TGTGCCAGCAGCCAGAGAGGGGGCTGGAATGAGCAGTTCTTC. Translated: CASSQRGGWNEQFF. The entire variable domain, with the rest obtained from reference TRBV14 and TRBJ2-1, is as follows: EAGVTQFPSHSVIEKGQTVTLRCDPISGHDNLYWYRRVMGKEIKFLLHFVKESKQDESGMPNNRFLAERTGGTYSTLKVQPAELEDSGVYFCASSQRGGWNEQFFGPGTRLTVL.

The gene calls are TRBV30 and TRBJ2-1, with TRBD2 identical over 9 bases. The germline CDR1 and CDR2 sequences are GTSNPN and SVGIG (reference sequence). The CDR3 is made up of 16 amino acids. The trim removed 0 bases at V and 10 bases at J, leaving 13 bases unmatched. Written as DNA, the CDR3 is TGTGCCTGGAGTGTGGCTGGGACTAGCAGTGTCCAAGAGCAGTTCTTC. Translation gives CAWSVAGTSSVQEQFF.

This clone was seen a single time. The CDR3 region has the DNA TGTGCCAGCTCACCGGGACAGGGGGAGACTGAAGCTTTCTTT. It specifies CASSPGQGETEAFF. The rearrangement links TRBV18 to TRBJ1-1, with TRBD1 matching over 11 bases. CDR1 is KGHSH and CDR2 is LQKENI in the germline V gene. V was clipped by 3 bases and J by 5 bases; unmatched bases: 2. This CDR3 comprises 14 residues. Drawing the rest from reference TRBV18 and TRBJ1-1, the complete variable domain is NAGVMQNPRHLVRRRGQEARLRCSPMKGHSHVYWYRQLPEEGLKFMVYLQKENIIDESGMPKERFSAEFPKEGPSILRIQQVVRGDSAAYFCASSPGQGETEAFFGQGTRLTVV.

The chain carries TRBV15 and TRBJ2-2; possible D gene TRBD2, 5 bases. The CDR3 runs to 16 residues. Trimming stripped 4 bases from V and 6 bases from J, with 18 bases between. Germline V CDR1 and CDR2: LNHNV, YYDKDF (reference sequence). CDR3 DNA: TGTGCCACCAGCATAACCGGGCCCCAAGCGGCCGGGGAGCTGTTTTTT. Translated, it gives CATSITGPQAAGELFF.

V usage is TRBV7-2 and J usage is TRBJ2-7; 8 nucleotides match TRBD2. The CDR3 loop spans 14 amino acids. Looked up from germline, CDR1 is SGHTA and CDR2 is FQGNSA. Trimming cost V 4 bases and J 2 bases; bases outside gene matches: 4. The CDR3 protein is CASSSVAGPYEQYF. DNA of the CDR3: TGTGCCAGCAGCTCAGTAGCGGGACCCTACGAGCAGTACTTC.

The J gene is TRBJ1-2, the V gene TRBV7-9; 7 bases are shared with TRBD1. The germline V gene encodes CDR1 SEHNR and CDR2 FQNEAQ (reference sequence). The CDR3 extends over 14 amino acids. Trimming cost V 3 bases and J 3 bases; bases outside gene matches: 4. CDR3 protein: CASSLSTGDYGYTF. In DNA, the CDR3 is TGTGCCAGCAGCTTGTCAACAGGGGACTATGGCTACACCTTC.

This clone appeared a single time. Here the CDR3 reads CASSQEGLAGHNEQFF. The DNA for the CDR3 is TGCGCCAGCAGCCAAGAAGGACTAGCGGGACACAATGAGCAGTTCTTC. The rearrangement joins TRBV4-3 to TRBJ2-1, with 12 bases fitting TRBD2. CDR3 size: 16 residues. Looked up from germline, CDR1 is LGHNA and CDR2 is YSLEER. V shed 0 bases, J shed 5 bases, and the junction held 2 bases outside the gene matches.

The J gene is TRBJ1-2, the V gene TRBV7-2, with TRBD1 matching 7 bases. The CDR3 covers 13 residues. Germline-derived CDR1 and CDR2 are SGHTA and FQGNSA. Trimming took 5 bases from V and 4 from J; bases not matched to a gene: 4. CDR3 DNA sequence: TGTGCCAGCAGCCCGGGACAGTCCTATGGCTACACCTTC. It yields the protein CASSPGQSYGYTF.

This rearrangement joins TRBV15 to TRBJ2-3; D unresolved. Trimming pared 2 bases from V and 11 bases from J, leaving 14 bases between. Germline V CDR1 and CDR2: LNHNV, YYDKDF (reference sequence). The CDR3 spans 13 residues. CDR3 DNA: TGTGCCACCAGCAGAAGATTCGAGGTGGGGCAGTATTTT. Translation: CATSRRFEVGQYF.